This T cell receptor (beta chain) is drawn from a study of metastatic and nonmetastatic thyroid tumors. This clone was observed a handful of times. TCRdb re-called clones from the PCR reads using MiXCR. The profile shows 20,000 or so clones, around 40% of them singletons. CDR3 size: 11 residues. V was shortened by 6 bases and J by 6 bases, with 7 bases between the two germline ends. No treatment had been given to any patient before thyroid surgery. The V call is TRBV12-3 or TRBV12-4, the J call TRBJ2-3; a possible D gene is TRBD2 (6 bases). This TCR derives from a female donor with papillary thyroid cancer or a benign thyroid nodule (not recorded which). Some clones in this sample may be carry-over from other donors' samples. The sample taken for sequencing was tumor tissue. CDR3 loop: CASRRGDTQYF. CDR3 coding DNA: TGTGCCAGCAGACGGGGGGATACGCAGTATTTT.